The entry below gives a single T cell receptor beta chain sequence along with its context. Clones were read by immunoSEQ multiplex PCR, and TCRdb kept only the in-frame ones, dropping some. The table includes some 80,000 clones, roughly 85% detected once. This specimen belongs to a study of blood T cell repertoires in COVID-19. This CDR3 has 13 residues. Germline CDR1 reads ENHRY; CDR2 reads SYGVKD. V shed 8 bases and J 1 base; nucleotides not matched to a gene: 4. This chain links TRBV10-3 with TRBJ2-7, with TRBD2 matching over 8 bases. This TCR was sampled from a man aged 45-60 years with COVID-19, enrolled during active disease. Sequenced material: peripheral blood. CDR3 coding DNA: TGTGCCATCGGACGGGAGGGGTCCTACGAGCAGTACTTC. Encoded protein: CAIGREGSYEQYF.